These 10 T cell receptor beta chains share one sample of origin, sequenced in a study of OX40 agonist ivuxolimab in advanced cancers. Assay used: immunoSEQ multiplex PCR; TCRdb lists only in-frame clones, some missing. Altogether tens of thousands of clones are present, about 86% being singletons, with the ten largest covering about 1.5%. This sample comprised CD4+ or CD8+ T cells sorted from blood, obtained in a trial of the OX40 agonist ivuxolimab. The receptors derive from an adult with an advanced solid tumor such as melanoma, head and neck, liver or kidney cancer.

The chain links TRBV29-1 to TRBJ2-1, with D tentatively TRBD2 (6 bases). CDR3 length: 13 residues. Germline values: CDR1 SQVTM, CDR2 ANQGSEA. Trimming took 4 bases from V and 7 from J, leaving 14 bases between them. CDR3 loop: CSVVGGVENEQFF. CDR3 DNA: TGCAGCGTTGTCGGGGGAGTGGAGAATGAGCAGTTCTTC.

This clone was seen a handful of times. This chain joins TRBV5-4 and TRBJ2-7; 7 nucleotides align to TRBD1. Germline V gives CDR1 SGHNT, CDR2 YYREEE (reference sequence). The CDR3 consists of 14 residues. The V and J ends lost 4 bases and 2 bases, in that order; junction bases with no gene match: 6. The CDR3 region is CASSPRQGTYEQYF. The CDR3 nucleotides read TGTGCCAGCAGCCCCCGACAGGGAACCTACGAGCAGTACTTC.

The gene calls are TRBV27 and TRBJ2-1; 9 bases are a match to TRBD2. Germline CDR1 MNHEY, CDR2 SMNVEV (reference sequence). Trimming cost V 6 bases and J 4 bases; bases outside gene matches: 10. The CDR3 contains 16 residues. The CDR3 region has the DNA TGTGCCAGCAGCCGACCTTCTAGCGGGACATACAATGAGCAGTTCTTC. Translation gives CASSRPSSGTYNEQFF.

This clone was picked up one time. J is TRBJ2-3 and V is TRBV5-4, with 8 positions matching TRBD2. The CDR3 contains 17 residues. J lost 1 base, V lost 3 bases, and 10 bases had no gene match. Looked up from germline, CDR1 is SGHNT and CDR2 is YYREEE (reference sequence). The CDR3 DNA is TGTGCCAGCAGCTACCCCCCCCCGACTAGCGGCACAGATACGCAGTATTTT. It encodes CASSYPPPTSGTDTQYF.

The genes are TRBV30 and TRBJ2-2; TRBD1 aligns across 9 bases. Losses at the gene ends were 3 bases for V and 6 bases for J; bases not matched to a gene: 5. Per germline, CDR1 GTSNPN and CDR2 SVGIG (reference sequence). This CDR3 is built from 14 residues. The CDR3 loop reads CAWRRTGAPGELFF. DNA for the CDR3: TGTGCCTGGAGAAGGACAGGGGCTCCCGGGGAGCTGTTTTTT.

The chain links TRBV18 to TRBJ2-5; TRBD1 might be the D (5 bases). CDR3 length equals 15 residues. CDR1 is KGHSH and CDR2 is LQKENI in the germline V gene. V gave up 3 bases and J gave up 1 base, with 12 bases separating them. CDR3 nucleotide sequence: TGTGCCAGCTCACCCCCACAGGCGACCCAAGAGACCCAGTACTTC. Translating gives CASSPPQATQETQYF.

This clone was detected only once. CDR3 loop: CAGSGEGHEQYF. The CDR3 DNA sequence: TGTGCCGGTTCAGGGGAGGGCCACGAGCAGTACTTC. The chain uses TRBV10-3 and TRBJ2-5, with TRBD2 as a possible D gene (7 bases). TRBJ2-7 explains the end of the DNA better; the J call may be wrong. The CDR3 loop spans 12 amino acids. Germline V CDR1 and CDR2: ENHRY, SYGVKD.

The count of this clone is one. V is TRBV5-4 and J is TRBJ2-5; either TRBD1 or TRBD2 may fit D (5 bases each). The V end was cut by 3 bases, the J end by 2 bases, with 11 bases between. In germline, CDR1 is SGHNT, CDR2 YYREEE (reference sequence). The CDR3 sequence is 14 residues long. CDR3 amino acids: CASSSPGGQETQYF. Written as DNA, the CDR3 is TGTGCCAGCAGCTCCCCTGGGGGTCAAGAGACCCAGTACTTC.

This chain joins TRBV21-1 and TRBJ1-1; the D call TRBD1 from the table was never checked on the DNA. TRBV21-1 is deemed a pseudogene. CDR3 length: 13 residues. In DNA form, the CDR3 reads TGTGCCAGCAGCAAATGGACAGGGGGTGAAGCTTTCTTT. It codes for CASSKWTGGEAFF.

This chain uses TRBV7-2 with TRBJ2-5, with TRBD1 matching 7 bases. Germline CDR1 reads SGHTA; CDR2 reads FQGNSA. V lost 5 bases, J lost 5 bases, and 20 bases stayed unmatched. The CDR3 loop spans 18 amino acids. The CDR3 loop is CASSLNPSRQGLAETQYF. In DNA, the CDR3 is TGTGCCAGCAGCCTAAATCCTTCAAGACAGGGCCTCGCGGAGACCCAGTACTTC.